These T cell receptor beta chains were read from a single sample in a study of PD-1 blockade in classical Hodgkin lymphoma. The protocol was immunoSEQ multiplex PCR, while the TCRdb copy is restricted to in-frame clones and leaves out a portion. The sample lists about 21,000 clones, approximately 85% occurring once. The specimen was peripheral blood mononuclear cells (PBMCs), collected before the fourth cycle of nivolumab. These receptor sequences come from a human donor with classical Hodgkin lymphoma. Each CDR3 is given with its conserved first and last residue. The D gene is left open where the match is weak. A clone size is listed for some rows: how often the clone was seen (once, few, many), or a class if it is expanded.

-,-,TRBJ2-1,TRBV11-3,TGTGCCAGCAGCTTAGGAGGGAGTACAAATGAGCAGTTCTTC,CASSLGGSTNEQFF
TRBD2,few,TRBJ2-1,TRBV5-1,TGCGCCAGCAGCTTGACTAGCGGGGGGGCCCATGAGCAGTTCTTC,CASSLTSGGAHEQFF
TRBD2,-,TRBJ2-5,TRBV7-9,TGTGCCAGCTCGTTTAGCGGGAGGGAAGAGACCCAGTACTTC,CASSFSGREETQYF
TRBD2,few,TRBJ2-1,TRBV4-2,TGTGCCACTAGTGGGGCGGGGGGGACCGATGAGCAGTTCTTC,CATSGAGGTDEQFF
TRBD2,-,TRBJ2-7,TRBV5-4,TGTGCCAGCAGCTTTGAGCGGGGGGCCCTCTCCTACGAGCAGTACTTC,CASSFERGALSYEQYF
-,-,TRBJ2-3,TRBV6-4,TGTGCCAGCAAGGGGAGGCGAACCACCCCGCGGGAACTCCCAGATACGCAGTATTTT,CASKGRRTTPRELPDTQYF
-,few,TRBJ1-5,TRBV2,TGTGCCAGCAGTGAGGATCTTTATAGCAATCAGCCCCAGCATTTT,CASSEDLYSNQPQHF
TRBD1,-,TRBJ2-7,TRBV5-1,TGCGCCAGCAGCTTACCCGGGACAGGGGGGACCTACGAGCAGTACTTC,CASSLPGTGGTYEQYF
-,-,TRBJ2-1,TRBV4-3,TGCGCCAGCAGCCAAAGCCCTAGCGAGACGATATACAATGAGCAGTTCTTC,CASSQSPSETIYNEQFF
-,-,TRBJ2-1,TRBV5-4,TGTGCCAGCAGCTTTTCCGGTTTCTGGGGCAATGAGCAGTTCTTC,CASSFSGFWGNEQFF
-,once,TRBJ2-1,TRBV20-1,TGCAGTGCTAGGTTAGCTAATGAGCAGTTCTTC,CSARLANEQFF
TRBD2,-,TRBJ2-1,TRBV11-2,TGTGCCAGCAGCTTTGCCGGGACTAGCGGGGTAAAGCAGTTCTTC,CASSFAGTSGVKQFF
-,few,TRBJ2-2,TRBV7-3,TGTGCCAGCAGCTTAGGGGGTAGCGGGGAGCTGTTTTTT,CASSLGGSGELFF
-,-,TRBJ2-7,TRBV19,TGTGCCAGTAGTATAGGCCCACTAGCCCACTACGAGCAGTACTTC,CASSIGPLAHYEQYF
TRBD1,medium-sized,TRBJ1-5,TRBV6-1,TGTGCCAGCAAATCTGGACAGGGAAAGCCCCAGCATTTT,CASKSGQGKPQHF
-,-,TRBJ1-5,TRBV5-6,TGTGCCAGCAGCTCGGGATTTCAAAATCAGCCCCAGCATTTT,CASSSGFQNQPQHF
-,-,TRBJ1-1,TRBV7-9,TGTGCCAGCAGCTTACAAGGGGCAAAAGGAGAAGCTTTCTTT,CASSLQGAKGEAFF
-,-,TRBJ2-7,TRBV27,TGTGCCAGCAGTTTAGCGGGACAGAACTACGAGCAGTACTTC,CASSLAGQNYEQYF
-,-,TRBJ1-5,TRBV6-5,TGTGCCAGCAGTTACTCTGGGGGGCGAGGTCAGCCCCAGCATTTT,CASSYSGGRGQPQHF
TRBD1,-,TRBJ2-2,TRBV11-2,TGTGCCAGCAGCTTAAGAAGGACAGGGGCTGCGGGGCCCGGGGAGCTGTTTTTT,CASSLRRTGAAGPGELFF
-,-,TRBJ2-1,TRBV5-1,TGCGCCAGCAGCTCGAACAGGGACAATGAGCAGTTCTTC,CASSSNRDNEQFF
TRBD1,-,TRBJ2-7,TRBV7-2,TGTGCCAGCAGCCCCCGGACAGGCCTCTCCTACGAGCAGTACTTC,CASSPRTGLSYEQYF
-,-,TRBJ2-5,TRBV27,TGTGCCAGCAGTTTCCAAGAGACCCAGTACTTC,CASSFQETQYF
TRBD1,-,TRBJ2-5,TRBV19,TGTGCCAGTAGTGGGGACAGGGGGCGAGAGACCCAGTACTTC,CASSGDRGRETQYF
TRBD2,-,TRBJ2-3,TRBV19,TGTGCCAGTAGTGCCCAACTAGCGAGCAGCACAGATACGCAGTATTTT,CASSAQLASSTDTQYF
TRBD2,-,TRBJ2-3,TRBV4-1,TGCGCCAGCAGCCAAGATGAGACGGCGGGGGGCCTTGGGGGCACAGATACGCAGTATTTT,CASSQDETAGGLGGTDTQYF
TRBD1,-,TRBJ2-6,TRBV25-1,TGTGCCAGCAGTGTAGCGACAGGGGCCTCCTCTGGGGCCAACGTCCTGACTTTC,CASSVATGASSGANVLTF
TRBD1,-,TRBJ2-7,TRBV9,TGTGCCAGCAGCGCCGGACAGGGCGCTGGCAAGCAGTACTTC,CASSAGQGAGKQYF
TRBD1,once,TRBJ1-6,TRBV2,TGTGCCAGCAGACCGCCGATGGGACAGGGGACACCCCTCCACTTT,CASRPPMGQGTPLHF
-,-,TRBJ2-7,TRBV4-3,TGCGCCAGCAGCCGAGGCAGGGGCTACGAGCAGTACTTC,CASSRGRGYEQYF
TRBD2,-,TRBJ2-7,TRBV6-1,TGTGCCAGCAGTGGGGGGGGTTCATTCTACGAGCAGTACTTC,CASSGGGSFYEQYF
TRBD2,medium-sized,TRBJ2-7,TRBV2,TGTGCCAGCGGGACTAGCGGGAGCTACGAGCAGTACTTC,CASGTSGSYEQYF
TRBD1,-,TRBJ2-7,TRBV7-9,TGTGCCAGCAGCTTAGGGGACAGGGACGAGCAGTACTTC,CASSLGDRDEQYF
-,once,TRBJ2-3,TRBV27,TGTGCCAGCAGATACAGGAGCACAGATACGCAGTATTTT,CASRYRSTDTQYF
TRBD1,-,TRBJ2-2,TRBV19,TGTGCCAGTAGTCCCGGACAGGGGGGGATTGGGGCAAACACCGGGGAGCTGTTTTTT,CASSPGQGGIGANTGELFF
-,-,TRBJ2-7,TRBV7-2,TGTGCCAGCAGCTTAGCGAGGGGTTACGAGCAGTACTTC,CASSLARGYEQYF
-,-,TRBJ2-3,TRBV4-3,TGCGCCAGCAGCCAAGTTACGTACGGCGGGGCTAGCACAGATACGCAGTATTTT,CASSQVTYGGASTDTQYF
-,few,TRBJ2-7,TRBV7-2,TGTGCCAGCCTGGGGGGACGATACGAGCAGTACTTC,CASLGGRYEQYF
-,-,TRBJ1-4,TRBV2,TGTGCCAGCAGTGAAGCGATGGGGAGGGAAGGAGAAAAACTGTTTTTT,CASSEAMGREGEKLFF
-,-,TRBJ2-3,TRBV7-2,TGTGCCAGCAGCTTACACCCGGGATCCCTGGGGACGCAGTATTTT,CASSLHPGSLGTQYF
-,-,TRBJ2-1,TRBV2,TGTGCCAGCAGCGGCAATGAGCAGTTCTTC,CASSGNEQFF
TRBD1,-,TRBJ2-7,TRBV27,TGTGCCAGCAGCCGCGGGACAGGGTTTGCCTACGAGCAGTACTTC,CASSRGTGFAYEQYF
TRBD2,-,TRBJ2-5,TRBV5-1,TGCGCCAGCAGCTCCGGGACTAGCGGGCTGGGTGAGACCCAGTACTTC,CASSSGTSGLGETQYF
TRBD1,-,TRBJ1-2,TRBV5-1,TGCGCCAGCAGCTCGGACAGGGGGCTTGATGGCTACACCTTC,CASSSDRGLDGYTF
-,few,TRBJ1-5,TRBV30,TGTGCCTGGAGTGTAGTCCAGGCTAATCAGCCCCAGCATTTT,CAWSVVQANQPQHF
-,-,TRBJ2-5,TRBV5-1,TGCGCCAGCAGCCCACAAGAGACCCAGTACTTC,CASSPQETQYF
-,-,TRBJ2-3,TRBV23-1,TGCGCCAGCAGTGCCGACAGGAAAGTCACAGATACGCAGTATTTT,CASSADRKVTDTQYF
-,-,TRBJ2-5,TRBV1,TGCACCAGCAGCCAAGATAAGCTTCAGGAGACCCAGTACTTC,CTSSQDKLQETQYF
-,-,TRBJ2-1,TRBV4-3,TGCGCCAGCAGCCAAGAGCTGTGGACAGAAAACAATGAGCAGTTCTTC,CASSQELWTENNEQFF
-,-,TRBJ2-3,TRBV18,TGTGCCAGCTCACCCACCACGTCGGACACCTTCACAGATACGCAGTATTTT,CASSPTTSDTFTDTQYF
TRBD1,-,TRBJ1-1,TRBV6-1,TGTGCCAGCAGTGAACGGGCAGGGGGCCGTACTGAAGCTTTCTTT,CASSERAGGRTEAFF
-,-,TRBJ2-7,TRBV6-5,TGTGCCAGCAGTTACGAGGCAGGGTTAAGCTACGAGCAGTACTTC,CASSYEAGLSYEQYF
TRBD1,-,TRBJ1-4,TRBV5-1,TGCGCCAGCAGCCCTCGGACAGGGGGCAATGAAAAACTGTTTTTT,CASSPRTGGNEKLFF
-,-,TRBJ1-1,TRBV10-3,TGTGCCACAAGGGACTCCACTGAAGCTTTCTTT,CATRDSTEAFF
TRBD1,-,TRBJ1-2,TRBV19,TGTGCCAGTAGTCCCGGAGGACAGGGGGCGATTGGCTACACCTTC,CASSPGGQGAIGYTF
-,few,TRBJ2-5,TRBV5-1,TGCGCCAGCAGCTTGGCCATGGCGGGGTTCCAAGAGACCCAGTACTTC,CASSLAMAGFQETQYF
TRBD2,-,TRBJ2-3,TRBV11-3,TGTGCCAGCAGCCCTACTAGCGGGAGGACAGATACGCAGTATTTT,CASSPTSGRTDTQYF
TRBD2,-,TRBJ2-3,TRBV7-2,TGTGCCAGCAGCTTCACGAGGACTAGTATAAGCACAGATACGCAGTATTTT,CASSFTRTSISTDTQYF
-,-,TRBJ2-3,TRBV7-3,TGTGCCAGCAGCTCTGGGACATCTGGAGATACGCAGTATTTT,CASSSGTSGDTQYF
TRBD2,-,TRBJ2-1,TRBV11-2,TGTGCCAGCAGCTTAGTGCTAGCGGACTCCTACAATGAGCAGTTCTTC,CASSLVLADSYNEQFF